The rows below give T cell receptor beta chains drawn from one sample of a study of T cells in Graves' hyperthyroidism and ophthalmopathy. One entry per CDR3 protein results from TCRdb running MiXCR on the multiplex PCR reads. The sample yields around 760,000 distinct CDR3 sequences, 30% to 40% seen once. Sequencing was done on a sample of blood. These receptors were collected from a woman aged 40 to 50 with Graves' hyperthyroidism. Each CDR3 is given with its conserved first and last residue. Fields, in order: V gene, clone size, D gene, J gene, CDR3 length, CDR3 DNA, CDR3 protein. The D gene is left open where the match is weak. Size is omitted from some rows. Given values are once, few, many or a class for expanded clones.

TRBV20-1	few	TRBD1	TRBJ2-7	14	TGCAGTGCTATCCGGGGACAGGGGTCCCACGAGCAGTACTTC	CSAIRGQGSHEQYF
TRBV12-3/TRBV12-4	-	-	TRBJ2-6	16	TGTGCCAGCAGTTTCGGAAGCTTCTCTGGGGCCAACGTCCTGACTTTC	CASSFGSFSGANVLTF
TRBV12-3/TRBV12-4	few	-	TRBJ1-3	15	TGTGCCAGCACTCGGCAGGGCGTAGGGGGAAACACCATATATTTT	CASTRQGVGGNTIYF
TRBV10-3	-	-	TRBJ2-6	18	TGTGCCATCCTGGGCCCCGACCACAAAAGCTCTGGGGCCAACGTCCTGACTTTC	CAILGPDHKSSGANVLTF
TRBV4-3	-	-	TRBJ1-1	16	TGCGCCAGCAGCCAAGATCTCTACAGCTTGAACACTGAAGCTTTCTTT	CASSQDLYSLNTEAFF
TRBV29-1	-	TRBD1	TRBJ1-1	15	TGCAGCCCCGACGGCAGCCAGCAGGGGGGCACTGAAGCTTTCTTT	CSPDGSQQGGTEAFF
TRBV11-2	few	-	TRBJ2-7	16	TGTGCCAGCAGCTTTGAGGCCCTGGGGTTGGCCTACGAGCAGTACTTC	CASSFEALGLAYEQYF
TRBV7-8	-	-	TRBJ1-5	16	TGTGCCAGCAGCTCCCTTGAGAAACTGACAGACCAGCCCCAGCATTTT	CASSSLEKLTDQPQHF
TRBV10-3	-	-	TRBJ2-2	16	TGTGCCATCAGTGAGAAAGTGGACATCGGGACCGGGGAGCTGTTTTTT	CAISEKVDIGTGELFF
TRBV29-1	-	TRBD1	TRBJ1-2	13	TGCAGCGCCTTAACAGGGGGGAACTATGGCTACACCTTC	CSALTGGNYGYTF
TRBV28	few	-	TRBJ1-2	15	TGTGCCAGCAGTGATACGGCAGGGTATGGAGGTGGCTACACCTTC	CASSDTAGYGGGYTF
TRBV7-8	many	-	TRBJ2-7	16	TGTGCCAGCAACGAATGGGATGGATCGCGATCCTACGAGCAGTACTTC	CASNEWDGSRSYEQYF
TRBV10-3	many	-	TRBJ1-2	13	TGTGCCATGTCAGACGGGGTCGGCTATGGCTACACCTTC	CAMSDGVGYGYTF
TRBV7-2	-	-	TRBJ1-1	11	TGTGCCAGCAGTCTGGTGGCAGGAGCTTTCTTT	CASSLVAGAFF
TRBV29-1	-	-	TRBJ1-5	13	TGCAGCGTTGAAGAGACATACAATCAGCCCCAGCATTTT	CSVEETYNQPQHF
TRBV12-3/TRBV12-4	-	-	TRBJ1-5	14	TGTGCCAGCAGTTTAGGGTACTTGGGTCAGCCCCAGCATTTT	CASSLGYLGQPQHF
TRBV29-1	few	-	TRBJ1-2	11	TGCAGCGTTGAAAGTGATGGGGGCTACACCTTC	CSVESDGGYTF
TRBV7-2	-	-	TRBJ2-5	16	TGTGCCAGCAGCTTAAGGCCAAGAGGAATACAAGAGACCCAGTACTTC	CASSLRPRGIQETQYF
TRBV7-9	few	TRBD1	TRBJ2-7	15	TGCGCCAGCAGCCAGGACAGGGGGCTTCCCTCCGAGCAGTACTTC	CASSQDRGLPSEQYF
TRBV6-5	-	-	TRBJ1-5	13	TGTGCCAGCGGTCCTCGCAGTAATCAGCCCCAGCATTTT	CASGPRSNQPQHF
TRBV4-1	-	TRBD1	TRBJ2-7	15	TGCGCCAGCAGCCCGGGGACAGGCCGCGTCTACGAGCAGTACTTC	CASSPGTGRVYEQYF
TRBV19	-	-	TRBJ2-4	12	TGTGCCAGTAGAACAGGGCAGGACATTCAGTACTTC	CASRTGQDIQYF
TRBV6-5	-	-	TRBJ1-3	15	TGTGCCAGCAGTTACTCGGGAGGCGGTGGAAACACCATATATTTT	CASSYSGGGGNTIYF
TRBV4-3	many	-	TRBJ1-3	14	TGCGCCAGCAGCCAAGCAGGGACTGGAAACACCATATATTTT	CASSQAGTGNTIYF